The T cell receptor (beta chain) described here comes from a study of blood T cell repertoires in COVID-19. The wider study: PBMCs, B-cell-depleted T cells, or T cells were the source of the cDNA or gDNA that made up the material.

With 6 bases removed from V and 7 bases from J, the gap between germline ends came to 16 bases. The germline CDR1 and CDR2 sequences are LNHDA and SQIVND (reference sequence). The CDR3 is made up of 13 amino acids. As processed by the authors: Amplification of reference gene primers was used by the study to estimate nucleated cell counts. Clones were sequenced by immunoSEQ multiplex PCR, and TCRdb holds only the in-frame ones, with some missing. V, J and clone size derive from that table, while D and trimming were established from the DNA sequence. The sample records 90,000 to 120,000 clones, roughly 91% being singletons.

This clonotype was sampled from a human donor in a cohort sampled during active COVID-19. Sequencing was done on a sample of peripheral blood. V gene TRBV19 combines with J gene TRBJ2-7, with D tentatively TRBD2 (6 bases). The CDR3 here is CASSEGLAREQYF. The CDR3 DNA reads TGTGCCAGTAGCGAGGGACTTGCAAGGGAGCAGTACTTC.